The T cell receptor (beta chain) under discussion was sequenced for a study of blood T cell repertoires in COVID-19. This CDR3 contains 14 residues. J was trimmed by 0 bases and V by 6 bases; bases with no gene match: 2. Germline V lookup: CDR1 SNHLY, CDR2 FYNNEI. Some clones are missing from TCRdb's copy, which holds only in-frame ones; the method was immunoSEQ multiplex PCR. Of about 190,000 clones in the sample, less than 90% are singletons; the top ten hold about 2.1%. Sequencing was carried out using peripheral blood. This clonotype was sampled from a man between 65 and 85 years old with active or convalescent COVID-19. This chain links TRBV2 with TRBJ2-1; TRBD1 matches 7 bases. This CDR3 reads CASRGQVSYNEQFF. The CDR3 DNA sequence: TGTGCCAGCAGAGGACAGGTCTCCTACAATGAGCAGTTCTTC.